The clone carrying this T cell receptor beta chain was seen a handful of times. What it binds is unknown. Assay used: immunoSEQ multiplex PCR; TCRdb lists only in-frame clones, some missing. The table lists approximately 90,000 clones, approximately 82% of them singletons. This entry is derived from a study of graft-versus-host responses after intestinal transplantation. Overall study: Among the recipients, transplants were multivisceral, liver-intestinal, or isolated intestinal.

Germline V gene data show CDR1 as SGHRS and CDR2 as YFSETQ. V lost 2 bases and J lost 2, with 13 bases in between. The CDR3 consists of 15 residues. The TCR comes from a human donor who received an intestinal transplant. V usage is TRBV5-1 and J usage is TRBJ2-5; possible D gene TRBD1, 6 bases. The source was unstimulated CD4+ T cells sorted from spleen or lymph node cells, collected before intestinal transplant. CDR3 residues: CASSLTGYSQETQYF. CDR3 nucleotide sequence: TGCGCCAGCAGCTTAACAGGGTATTCGCAAGAGACCCAGTACTTC.